This T cell receptor beta chain came from a study of blood T cells in healthy people across ages (dated by TCRdb to 2014 to 2015). Looking at the study overall: In model experiments, template switching captured about one uniquely barcoded TCR beta cDNA molecule for every two T cells. Donors of different ages were randomly distributed across sequencing lanes to avoid experimental bias. Donors were grouped into four age groups: young (average roughly 16 years), middle-aged (39), aged (roughly 62) and long-lived (82). To track age-related changes in TCR beta repertoire diversity, the study relied on deep sequencing normalized with unique cDNA molecular identifiers. Two additional independent replicas of 1 million unique cDNA reads from the same blood draw were analyzed for two donors (one aged 18 to 30 and one aged 80 or older).

Here is what the overall study found, with its caveats: Observed TCR beta diversity correlated strongly with the percentage of naive T cells measured by flow cytometry. Observed TCR beta diversity per million T cells fell roughly linearly with age, and a significant reduction was already apparent by age around 39. Because donor CMV infection status was unknown, age-related changes in expanded clonotypes were potentially confounded. Total diversity estimates from one million sequenced T cells were considered lower bounds and underestimates. Compared with the aged group, the long-lived group had more naive CD4+ T cells, fewer expanded clones and increased TCR diversity, suggesting age selection. Bulk unsorted PBMC profiling prevented conclusive comparison of naive and antigen-experienced compartments.

This clonotype was observed a few times. There is no known antigen for this receptor. Per-base qualities were not stored, and no clone one base away is much larger. The donors were around 39 Caucasian individuals from Russia, aged roughly 6 to 90 years, who were systemically healthy. Roughly 10 milliliters of peripheral blood were collected from each donor into EDTA-treated Vacutainer tubes. PBMCs were isolated by Ficoll-Paque density-gradient centrifugation, with at least 6 million obtained per sample. Trizol reagent was used to extract total RNA from PBMCs, with at least 5.5 micrograms per sample. For every donor, flow cytometry on a PBMC aliquot measured the percentage of naive CD45RAhigh/CD27high T cells. Libraries were constructed by 5' RACE. This sample was sequenced with an Illumina HiSeq 2500. A second roughly 6 to 12 cycle PCR used a sample-barcoded 5' primer and a J-beta primer mix. A template-switch 5' adaptor carrying 12 random nucleotides introduced a unique molecular identifier onto each TCR beta cDNA molecule. Each sample yielded at least 2.5 million CDR3-containing paired-end reads. First-strand cDNA was synthesized from all RNA with the Mint cDNA synthesis kit, primed by a TRBC-specific oligonucleotide. All cDNA was treated with uracil-DNA glycosylase and then went through a first 18-cycle PCR with the universal primers M1SS and BC2_uni_R. The paper's processing steps were these. For normalization, 1 million high-quality reads were randomly selected from each sample, with every read carrying a distinct molecular identifier. Reads with shared molecular identifiers were discarded instead of being binned into consensus sequences. CDR3 identification, clonotype clustering and error correction used MiTCR with a Q25 quality threshold and the strictest error-elimination algorithm. Lower-bound total TCR beta diversity was estimated with a nonparametric unseen species model using Euler transformation. TCRdb took the public reads, trimmed them with fastp at Q25, ran MiXCR for clone calling and kept in-frame beta chains. Under each unique CDR3 protein, matching rows form one entry showing the most common genes and DNA. V and J calls and clone size were set by TCRdb, not the authors. The sample table lists fewer than 900,000 distinct CDR3 sequences, around 48% of them with a count of one. The ten largest clonotypes hold 25% to 35% of the sample.

The CDR3 measures 14 amino acids from cysteine to phenylalanine. Only the CDR3 DNA is retained, 42 bases long and in frame from the first base. Based on the germline V gene, the CDR1 and CDR2 sequences are SGHRS and YFSETQ. V is shortened by 3 bases, J by 8 bases, and the region joining them spans 15 bases. Source material: blood. The sequence was collected from a woman aged 55-69 years in good health. The rearrangement joined TRBV5-1 to TRBJ2-1; the D segment could be TRBD1, given 6 matching bases. The CDR3 loop reads CASSYGTTVDEQFF. DNA sequence: TGCGCCAGCAGCTACGGGACAACAGTCGATGAGCAGTTCTTC.